The 6 T cell receptor beta chains given below trace back to one sample, sequenced in a study of T cell changes during pregnancy in multiple sclerosis. The repertoire was sequenced with immunoSEQ multiplex PCR; TCRdb's copy has only in-frame clones and lacks some. This table has over 85,000 clones, roughly 91% appearing once. The sequencing used peripheral blood, collected after pregnancy. The receptors here all came from a female donor in good health, enrolled as a control in a pregnancy study.

This clone was observed a few times. The chain carries TRBV27 and TRBJ1-1; 8 nucleotides match TRBD1. CDR1 and CDR2 (germline): MNHEY, SMNVEV (reference sequence). Trimming took 7 bases from V and 1 from J; bases not matched to a gene: 2. The CDR3 runs 13 residues. The CDR3 bases are TGTGCCAGCACCACAGGGGGGAACACTGAAGCTTTCTTT. It encodes CASTTGGNTEAFF.

V usage is TRBV15 and J usage is TRBJ2-7; 7 nucleotides line up with TRBD1. The V gene end was trimmed by 7 bases and the J gene end by 3 bases; junction bases not matched to a gene: 9. The CDR3 totals 14 residues. The germline gives CDR1 LNHNV, CDR2 YYDKDF (reference sequence). The CDR3 sequence: CATTPGQDHYEQYF. Written as DNA, the CDR3 is TGTGCCACCACCCCCGGACAGGACCACTACGAGCAGTACTTC.

The rearrangement links TRBV30 to TRBJ2-1, with a tentative D call TRBD1 (5 bases). The germline CDR1 and CDR2 sequences are GTSNPN and SVGIG (reference sequence). The V gene lost 1 base and the J gene lost 4 bases, with 8 bases spanning the gap. The CDR3 sequence is 13 residues long. The CDR3 spells CAWSAQGYNEQFF. DNA of the CDR3: TGTGCCTGGAGTGCCCAGGGTTACAATGAGCAGTTCTTC.

This chain uses TRBV11-1 with TRBJ2-3; no definite D call. The germline gives CDR1 SGHAT, CDR2 FQDESV (reference sequence). Deletions cut 6 bases from V and 2 bases from J, with 6 bases between. The CDR3 sequence is 12 residues long. CDR3 amino acids: CASSKNTDTQYF. The CDR3, as DNA: TGTGCCAGCAGTAAAAACACAGATACGCAGTATTTT. The variable domain in full, with the rest retrieved from reference TRBV11-1 and TRBJ2-3, is EAEVAQSPRYKITEKSQAVAFWCDPISGHATLYWYRQILGQGPELLVQFQDESVVDDSQLPKDRFSAERLKGVDSTLKIQPAELGDSAMYLCASSKNTDTQYFGPGTRLTVL.

The chain couples TRBV6-5 to TRBJ1-3, with a weak D call TRBD1 (6 bases). This CDR3 has 14 amino acids. Germline CDR1 and CDR2: MNHEY and SVGAGI. The V end was cut by 6 bases, the J end by 8 bases, with 17 bases between. CDR3 sequence: CASRGSGASYTIYF. The CDR3 DNA reads TGTGCCAGCAGAGGCTCAGGGGCCTCCTACACCATATATTTT.

This chain joins TRBV19 and TRBJ2-5, with 12 bases that match TRBD2. The germline V gene encodes CDR1 LNHDA and CDR2 SQIVND (reference sequence). This CDR3 has 15 residues. The V gene end was trimmed by 5 bases and the J gene end by 1 base; junction bases not matched to a gene: 2. CDR3 in amino acids: CASSRTSGVQETQYF. CDR3 coding DNA: TGTGCCAGTAGTCGGACTAGCGGGGTCCAAGAGACCCAGTACTTC.